Sequencing of this TCR beta chain was carried out in a study of T-cell reconstitution after alpha-beta-depleted transplantation in children. At least ten counts were recorded for this clonotype. Germline-derived CDR1 and CDR2 are SGHRS and YFSETQ. Trimming shortened V by 4 bases and J by 3 bases, and 10 bases separated the two germline ends. The CDR3 consists of 13 residues. A TCRbeta library incorporating unique molecular identifiers was prepared. TCRdb re-analysed the PCR reads in MiXCR, keeping a single row per CDR3 protein. The sample carries about 190,000 distinct CDR3 sequences, 6.5% to 7.5% recorded once.

Sequenced here: PBMCs from the stem cell graft donor, sampled from the stem cell graft. The genes are TRBV5-1 and TRBJ2-5; D uncertain. The receptor's source is a human donor who donated a stem cell graft to a child with Wiskott-Aldrich syndrome. This CDR3 is CASSPLAEETQYF. CDR3 in DNA: TGCGCCAGCAGCCCGCTGGCAGAAGAGACCCAGTACTTC.